The 23 T cell receptor beta chains given below trace back to one sample, sequenced in a study of cytomegalovirus exposure and HLA in healthy donors. Sequencing was performed with immunoSEQ multiplex PCR; in TCRdb, only in-frame clones are kept and a portion is missing. The data contain about 150,000 clones, 70% to 90% of them singletons. The material sequenced was PBMCs. The receptors shown here come from a woman aged 30 to 39 in good health and CMV-seropositive.

This clone has a single count. The V call is TRBV7-3, the J call TRBJ2-1; 8 positions match TRBD1. Germline V gives CDR1 SGHTA, CDR2 FQGTGA. J was trimmed by 9 bases and V by 6 bases; bases with no gene match: 19. The CDR3 sequence is 17 residues long. CDR3 amino acids: CASSHHTKGQGTGEQFF. CDR3 sequence (DNA): TGTGCCAGCAGTCACCACACGAAAGGACAGGGTACGGGTGAGCAGTTCTTC.

The CDR3 reads CASSEIGTGLNEKLFF. CDR3 bases: TGTGCCAGCAGTGAAATTGGGACAGGGCTTAATGAAAAACTGTTTTTT. The chain combines TRBV6-1 with TRBJ1-4; 9 bases map to TRBD1. CDR1 and CDR2 from the germline V gene are MNHNS and SASEGT. Trimming removed 2 bases from V and 4 bases from J; junction bases left unmatched: 5. This CDR3 has 16 residues.

In this sample, this clone turned up a few times. The V gene is TRBV2, the J gene TRBJ1-1; D possibly corresponds to TRBD1 (5 bases). Germline CDR1 reads SNHLY; CDR2 reads FYNNEI. V lost 9 bases, J lost 8 bases, and 19 bases lay in between. The CDR3 runs 13 residues. The CDR3 coding sequence is TGTGCCAGGGACAAAGGAGAAAATGGGGAAGCTTTCTTT. This gives the protein CARDKGENGEAFF.

V and J are TRBV10-2 and TRBJ1-5; weak D call: TRBD1 (5 bases). Germline CDR1 and CDR2: WSHSY and SAAADI. Trimming removed 6 bases at V and 0 bases at J, with 9 bases between. CDR3 length equals 14 residues. In DNA, the CDR3 is TGCGCCAGCAGCCGGGGGGGTAGCAATCAGCCCCAGCATTTT. Translated, it gives CASSRGGSNQPQHF.

The chain has TRBV7-9 and TRBJ1-1, with 9 bases identical to TRBD1. The V and J ends lost 5 bases and 6 bases, in that order; junction bases with no gene match: 4. Per the germline V gene, CDR1 is SEHNR and CDR2 is FQNEAQ (reference sequence). CDR3 length equals 13 residues. The CDR3 sequence is CASSIQGAAEAFF. CDR3 sequence (DNA): TGTGCCAGCAGCATACAGGGGGCAGCTGAAGCTTTCTTT.

This chain joins TRBV7-5 and TRBJ2-7; the table's D call of TRBD2 was not tested on the DNA. TRBV7-5 constitutes a pseudogene. This CDR3 comprises 14 residues. As DNA, the CDR3 is TGTGTCAGACGGACGGGGGGATCCTTCTACGAGCAGTACTTC. It encodes CVRRTGGSFYEQYF.

This chain connects TRBV29-1 to TRBJ1-2; 8 bases are a match to TRBD1. The V gene's germline CDR1 is SQVTM and CDR2 ANQGSEA. The CDR3 runs to 13 residues. V lost 6 bases, J lost 4 bases, and 7 bases stayed unmatched. In DNA form, the CDR3 reads TGCAGCGTAGCCTCAGGGGGCGTCTATGGCTACACCTTC. Amino acids: CSVASGGVYGYTF.

The rearrangement uses TRBV4-1 and TRBJ1-6; unclear D gene. Germline CDR1 MGHRA, CDR2 YSYEKL. V lost 4 bases and J lost 8, with 15 bases in between. CDR3 length equals 15 residues. This CDR3 is CASSRFYDFYSPLHF. Written as DNA, the CDR3 is TGCGCCAGCAGCCGATTCTACGACTTTTATTCACCCCTCCACTTT.

This rearrangement joins TRBV28 to TRBJ2-7; TRBD1 matches at 8 bases. Germline loops: CDR1 MDHEN, CDR2 SYDVKM. CDR3 length equals 15 residues. With 4 bases clipped from V and 3 bases from J, the junction kept 8 bases outside the gene matches. CDR3 DNA sequence: TGTGCCAGCAGTTCGGGACAGGAATCAAGCTACGAGCAGTACTTC. Protein sequence: CASSSGQESSYEQYF.

The CDR3 nucleotides read TGCGCCAGCAGCTTGGGCGCCGACAGGGTGGTCTATGGCTACACCTTC. Translating gives CASSLGADRVVYGYTF. The chain employs TRBV5-1 and TRBJ1-2; 7 bases are shared with TRBD1. Germline values: CDR1 SGHRS, CDR2 YFSETQ. CDR3 length equals 16 residues. V shed 0 bases and J 4 bases; nucleotides not matched to a gene: 9.

The V gene is TRBV6-1, the J gene TRBJ1-1, with D possibly TRBD1 on 6 matching bases. V lost 3 bases and J 11 bases, leaving 19 bases between the germline ends. Germline values: CDR1 MNHNS, CDR2 SASEGT. CDR3 length equals 14 residues. The DNA of the CDR3 is TGTGCCAGCAGTGATCTGGGACACTCGCTGATGGCTTTCTTT. Amino acids: CASSDLGHSLMAFF.

The V gene is TRBV2, the J gene TRBJ2-4; TRBD1 might be the D (5 bases). Germline assignment: CDR1 SNHLY and CDR2 FYNNEI. V gave up 1 base and J gave up 7 bases, with 5 bases separating them. This CDR3 is 12 amino acids long. CDR3 protein: CASSEEGNIQYF. CDR3 DNA sequence: TGTGCCAGCAGTGAAGAGGGGAACATTCAGTACTTC. Supplemented by reference TRBV2 and TRBJ2-4, the full variable domain reads EPEVTQTPSHQVTQMGQEVILRCVPISNHLYFYWYRQILGQKVEFLVSFYNNEISEKSEIFDDQFSVERPDGSNFTLKIRSTKLEDSAMYFCASSEEGNIQYFGAGTRLSVL.

The chain uses TRBV7-9 and TRBJ2-7, with a possible D match to TRBD2 (5 bases). V shed 3 bases and J shed 7 bases, with 13 bases lying between them. The germline CDR1 and CDR2 sequences are SEHNR and FQNEAQ (reference sequence). This CDR3 comprises 13 residues. The CDR3 reads CASSFEGVGEQYF. The CDR3 DNA reads as TGTGCCAGCAGCTTCGAGGGAGTGGGGGAGCAGTACTTC.

The rearrangement links TRBV6-4 to TRBJ1-2; D is possibly TRBD1 (6 bases). V dropped 5 bases and J dropped 9 bases, with 16 bases sitting between them. CDR1 MRHNA and CDR2 SNTAGT come from the germline V gene. The CDR3 covers 13 residues. Here the CDR3 DNA reads TGTGCCAGCAGTCCGGACAGTTCTATGCGCTACACCTTC. This gives the protein CASSPDSSMRYTF.

This clone was detected a few times. The chain carries TRBV6-4 and TRBJ2-3, with 9 bases identical to TRBD1. Germline lookup yields CDR1 MRHNA and CDR2 SNTAGT. The CDR3 is 16 amino acids. V lost 6 bases to trimming and J lost 4 bases; unmatched junction nucleotides: 11. The CDR3 DNA sequence: TGTGCCAGCAGCGAGAGACCGGGACAGGGTTCAGATACGCAGTATTTT. This gives the protein CASSERPGQGSDTQYF.

J is TRBJ1-1 and V is TRBV7-9; possible D gene TRBD1, 5 bases. The CDR3 is made up of 15 amino acids. V lost 1 base, J lost 4 bases, and 13 bases lay in between. Germline V CDR1 and CDR2: SEHNR, FQNEAQ (reference sequence). The CDR3 protein is CASSLVGGAGTEAFF. Written as DNA, the CDR3 is TGTGCCAGCAGCTTAGTCGGAGGGGCGGGCACTGAAGCTTTCTTT.

The rearrangement joins TRBV29-1 to TRBJ2-3, with D possibly being TRBD1 (6 bases). The germline V and J ends were trimmed by 6 bases and 0 bases, with 13 bases remaining between them. Germline V gives CDR1 SQVTM, CDR2 ANQGSEA. This CDR3 contains 14 residues. The CDR3 sequence is CSVERDTSTDTQYF. CDR3 nucleotide sequence: TGCAGCGTGGAACGGGACACAAGCACAGATACGCAGTATTTT.

The rearrangement links TRBV9 to TRBJ1-1; 8 bases match TRBD1. The junction had 8 bases not matched to a gene; V was cut back by 5 bases and J by 5 bases. The CDR3 spans 14 residues. Germline V gene sequence: CDR1 SGDLS, CDR2 YYNGEE. The DNA of the CDR3 is TGTGCCAGCAGTCCAGGGGGCCATAATACTGAAGCTTTCTTT. This translates into CASSPGGHNTEAFF.

This chain links TRBV29-1 with TRBJ2-1; D is perhaps TRBD2 (7 bases). The CDR3 sequence is 17 residues long. V lost 0 bases, J lost 2 bases, and 17 bases lay in between. Germline-derived CDR1 and CDR2 are SQVTM and ANQGSEA. CDR3 DNA: TGCAGCGTTGAAGATGGGGGGGGCGATAGACCCTACAATGAGCAGTTCTTC. Amino acid sequence: CSVEDGGGDRPYNEQFF.

This clone was detected only once. The chain combines TRBV20-1 with TRBJ2-1; no reliable D call. Between the trimmed V and J ends, which lost 5 bases and 8 bases, there was a span of 10 bases. This CDR3 has 11 residues. Germline CDR1 is DFQATT and CDR2 is SNEGSKA (reference sequence). CDR3 DNA sequence: TGCAGTGCTCTCCAAGCGTATGAGCAGTTCTTC. It is translated as CSALQAYEQFF.

The chain couples TRBV15 to TRBJ1-4; 7 bases are a match to TRBD1. The CDR3 consists of 16 residues. Germline V gives CDR1 LNHNV, CDR2 YYDKDF (reference sequence). V dropped 0 bases and J dropped 10; count of bases not matched to a gene: 11. CDR3 nucleotides: TGTGCCACCAGCAGAGATGGAGACAGGGATCAACGAAAACTGTTTTTT. This encodes CATSRDGDRDQRKLFF.

The CDR3 DNA reads TGTGCCAGCGGACTAGCGGGGCCCTACAATGAGCAGTTCTTC. This translates into CASGLAGPYNEQFF. The rearrangement uses TRBV6-6 and TRBJ2-1; the match to TRBD2 covers 12 bases. The CDR3 extends over 14 amino acids. Losses at the gene ends were 8 bases for V and 2 bases for J; bases not matched to a gene: 1. Germline lookup yields CDR1 MNHNY and CDR2 SVGAGI (reference sequence).

V is TRBV6-1 and J is TRBJ2-3; D perhaps matches TRBD1 (5 bases). The germline CDR1 and CDR2 sequences are MNHNS and SASEGT. The V and J ends lost 10 bases and 3 bases respectively, with 14 bases between them. CDR3 size: 13 residues. The CDR3 sequence: CATPGQGTDTQYF. The CDR3, as DNA: TGTGCCACCCCTGGGCAGGGTACAGATACGCAGTATTTT.